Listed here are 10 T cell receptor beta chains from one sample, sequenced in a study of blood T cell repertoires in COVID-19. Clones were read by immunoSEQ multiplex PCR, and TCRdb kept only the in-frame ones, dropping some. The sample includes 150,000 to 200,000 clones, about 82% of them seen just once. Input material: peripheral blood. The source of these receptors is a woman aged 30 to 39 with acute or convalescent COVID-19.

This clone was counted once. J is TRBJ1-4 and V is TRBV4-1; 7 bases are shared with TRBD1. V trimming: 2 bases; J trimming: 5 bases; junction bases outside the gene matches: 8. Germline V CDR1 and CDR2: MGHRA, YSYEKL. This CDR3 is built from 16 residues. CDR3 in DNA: TGCGCCAGCAGCCAACCCGCGACAGGGAGGAATGAAAAACTGTTTTTT. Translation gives CASSQPATGRNEKLFF.

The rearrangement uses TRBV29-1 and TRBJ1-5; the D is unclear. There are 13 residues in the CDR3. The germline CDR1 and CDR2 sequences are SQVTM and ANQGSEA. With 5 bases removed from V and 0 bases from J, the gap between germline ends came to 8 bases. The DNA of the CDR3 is TGCAGCGTTTGGGAGGATAGCAATCAGCCCCAGCATTTT. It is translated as CSVWEDSNQPQHF.

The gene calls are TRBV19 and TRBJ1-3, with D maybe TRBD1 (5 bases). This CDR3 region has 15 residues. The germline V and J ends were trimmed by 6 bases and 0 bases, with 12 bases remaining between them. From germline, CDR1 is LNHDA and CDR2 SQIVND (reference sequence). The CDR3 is CASRSRALSGNTIYF. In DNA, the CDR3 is TGTGCCAGTAGGTCCAGGGCCCTCTCTGGAAACACCATATATTTT.

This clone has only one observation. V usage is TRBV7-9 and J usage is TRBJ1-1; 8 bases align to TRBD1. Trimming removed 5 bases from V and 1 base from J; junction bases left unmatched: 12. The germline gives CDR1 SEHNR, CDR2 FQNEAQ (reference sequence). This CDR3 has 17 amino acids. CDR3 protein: CASSPYIDRGANTEAFF. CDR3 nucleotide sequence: TGTGCCAGCAGCCCATACATTGACAGGGGCGCGAACACTGAAGCTTTCTTT.

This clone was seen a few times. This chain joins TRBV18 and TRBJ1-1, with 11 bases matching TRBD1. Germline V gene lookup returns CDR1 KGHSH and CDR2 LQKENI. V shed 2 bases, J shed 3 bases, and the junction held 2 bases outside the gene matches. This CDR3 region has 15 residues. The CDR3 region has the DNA TGTGCCAGCTCACCAGGGACAGGGGGGCACACTGAAGCTTTCTTT. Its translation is CASSPGTGGHTEAFF.

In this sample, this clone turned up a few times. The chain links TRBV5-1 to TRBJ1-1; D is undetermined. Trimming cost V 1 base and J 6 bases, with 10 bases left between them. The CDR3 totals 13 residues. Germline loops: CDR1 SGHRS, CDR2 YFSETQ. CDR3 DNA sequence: TGCGCCAGCAGCTTGAGTGTTAGTTCTGAAGCTTTCTTT. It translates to CASSLSVSSEAFF.

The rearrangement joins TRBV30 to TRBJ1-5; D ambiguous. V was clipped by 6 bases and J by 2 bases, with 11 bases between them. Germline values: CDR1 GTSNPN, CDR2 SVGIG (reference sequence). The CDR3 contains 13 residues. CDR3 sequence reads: CACSRQGNQPQHF. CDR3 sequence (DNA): TGTGCCTGTTCAAGGCAGGGCAATCAGCCCCAGCATTTT.

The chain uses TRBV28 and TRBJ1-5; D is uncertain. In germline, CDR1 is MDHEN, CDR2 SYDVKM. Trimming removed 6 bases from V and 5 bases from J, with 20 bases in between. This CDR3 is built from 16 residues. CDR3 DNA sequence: TGTGCCAGCAGAAGAGGGAACACCCCGCGCCATCAGCCCCAGCATTTT. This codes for CASRRGNTPRHQPQHF. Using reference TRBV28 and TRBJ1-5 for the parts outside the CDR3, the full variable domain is DVKVTQSSRYLVKRTGEKVFLECVQDMDHENMFWYRQDPGLGLRLIYFSYDVKMKEKGDIPEGYSVSREKKERFSLILESASTNQTSMYLCASRRGNTPRHQPQHFGDGTRLSIL.

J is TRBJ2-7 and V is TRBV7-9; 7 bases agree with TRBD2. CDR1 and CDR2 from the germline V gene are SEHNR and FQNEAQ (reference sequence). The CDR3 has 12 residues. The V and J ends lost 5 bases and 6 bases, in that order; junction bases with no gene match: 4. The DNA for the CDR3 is TGTGCCAGCAGCGGACTAGAAAGCGAGCAGTACTTC. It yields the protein CASSGLESEQYF.

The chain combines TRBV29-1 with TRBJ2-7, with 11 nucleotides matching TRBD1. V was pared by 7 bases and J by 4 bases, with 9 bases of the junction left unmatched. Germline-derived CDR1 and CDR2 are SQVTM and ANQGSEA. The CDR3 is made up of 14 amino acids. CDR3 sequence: CSARNGQGAYEQYF. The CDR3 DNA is TGCAGCGCCAGAAATGGACAGGGGGCTTACGAGCAGTACTTC.